The T cell receptor (beta chain) under discussion was sequenced for a study of blood T cell repertoires in COVID-19. The method was immunoSEQ multiplex PCR; TCRdb's version includes in-frame clones alone and lacks a portion of them. Among about 250,000 clones listed, about 84% were seen once. V was shortened by 2 bases and J by 10 bases, with 20 bases between the two germline ends. The V gene's germline CDR1 is SGHTA and CDR2 FQGNSA. The length of the CDR3 is 15 residues. The clonotype was recovered from a woman of 80 years or more with COVID-19, enrolled during active disease. The specimen was peripheral blood. V usage is TRBV7-2 and J usage is TRBJ2-5, with a tentative D call TRBD2 (6 bases). The CDR3 protein is CASSLSWGTGGDQYF. The CDR3, as DNA: TGTGCCAGCAGCTTAAGTTGGGGAACCGGGGGTGACCAGTACTTC.